A selection of T cell receptor beta chains follows, all from one sample in a study of blood T cell repertoires in COVID-19. Repertoires were generated with immunoSEQ multiplex PCR, while TCRdb's copy carries only in-frame clones and drops some. The sample contains over 100,000 clones, approximately 90% of which appear only once. Sequences were obtained from peripheral blood. The receptors shown here come from a man between 50 and 59 years old with active COVID-19. The CDR3 runs from the conserved cysteine through the conserved F or W. Each record gives: J gene, D gene, clone size, CDR3 length, V gene, CDR3 DNA, CDR3 protein. The D gene is left open where the match is weak. Size tells how often a clone was seen (once, few, many) or the class of an expanded clone, and some rows leave it out.

J gene: TRBJ2-3
D gene: -
clone size: -
CDR3 length: 13
V gene: TRBV3-1/TRBV3-2
CDR3 DNA: TGTGCCACCAGGGGGGGTCTCACAGATACGCAGTATTTT
CDR3 protein: CATRGGLTDTQYF

J gene: TRBJ1-1
D gene: -
clone size: -
CDR3 length: 12
V gene: TRBV2
CDR3 DNA: TGTGCCACCGCCCGGACTTACACTGAAGCTTTCTTT
CDR3 protein: CATARTYTEAFF

J gene: TRBJ2-1
D gene: -
clone size: -
CDR3 length: 14
V gene: TRBV6-6
CDR3 DNA: TGTGCCAGCAGTTACTCGGCGGTCTACAATGAGCAGTTCTTC
CDR3 protein: CASSYSAVYNEQFF

J gene: TRBJ2-7
D gene: -
clone size: -
CDR3 length: 15
V gene: TRBV19
CDR3 DNA: TGTGCCAGTAGTATAGACCACGGGTCCTCCTACGAGCAGTACTTC
CDR3 protein: CASSIDHGSSYEQYF

J gene: TRBJ1-1
D gene: -
clone size: once
CDR3 length: 15
V gene: TRBV5-1
CDR3 DNA: TGCGCCAGCAGCTCCGTGGATGCGGGGAGCACTGAAGCTTTCTTT
CDR3 protein: CASSSVDAGSTEAFF

J gene: TRBJ1-3
D gene: -
clone size: once
CDR3 length: 14
V gene: TRBV28
CDR3 DNA: TGTGCCAGCAGTTCACCCTCGGAGGGAAACACCATATATTTT
CDR3 protein: CASSSPSEGNTIYF

J gene: TRBJ1-1
D gene: TRBD1
clone size: once
CDR3 length: 15
V gene: TRBV3-1/TRBV3-2
CDR3 DNA: TGTGCCAGCAGCCAATACAGGGGGAAGGGGACTGAAGCTTTCTTT
CDR3 protein: CASSQYRGKGTEAFF

J gene: TRBJ2-7
D gene: TRBD2
clone size: -
CDR3 length: 17
V gene: TRBV7-2
CDR3 DNA: TGTGCCAGCAGCTCAGGTCTAGCGGGGGGCGGGGTCCGCGAGCAGTACTTC
CDR3 protein: CASSSGLAGGGVREQYF

J gene: TRBJ2-3
D gene: -
clone size: -
CDR3 length: 15
V gene: TRBV5-6
CDR3 DNA: TGTGCCAGCAGCTTGGGTCCAGGGCGCACAGATACGCAGTATTTT
CDR3 protein: CASSLGPGRTDTQYF

J gene: TRBJ1-5
D gene: -
clone size: -
CDR3 length: 14
V gene: TRBV30
CDR3 DNA: TGTGCCTGGAGTGGATTGGGGGCAAGTCAGCCCCAGCATTTT
CDR3 protein: CAWSGLGASQPQHF

J gene: TRBJ1-3
D gene: TRBD1
clone size: -
CDR3 length: 15
V gene: TRBV13
CDR3 DNA: TGTGCCAGCAGCTACTTGGACAGGGCTCAAGTTAATATGTATTTT
CDR3 protein: CASSYLDRAQVNMYF